A selection of T cell receptor beta chains follows, all from one sample in a study of shared clonotypes between healthy human individuals. Method: immunoSEQ multiplex PCR; TCRdb's copy keeps in-frame clones and lacks some. Of 760,000 or so clones detected, 96% appear once; the ten largest clones hold about 0.21%. The specimen sequenced was naive CD8+ T cells sorted from blood. The receptor source for this set is a man in his thirties or forties in good health. Each CDR3 is given with its conserved first and last residue. The D gene is left open where the match is weak. The listing skips clone size in some rows; elsewhere it reads once, few, many or a size class.

D gene: NA; clone size: once; V gene: TRBV7-2; J gene: TRBJ2-1; CDR3 DNA: TGTGCCAGCAGCCCAGAGGTAGCGCGCCGAATTTACAATGAGCAGTTCTTC; CDR3 protein: CASSPEVARRIYNEQFF
D gene: NA; clone size: NA; V gene: TRBV6-6; J gene: TRBJ2-7; CDR3 DNA: TGTGCCAGCAGATCCATATACTACGAGCAGTACTTC; CDR3 protein: CASRSIYYEQYF
D gene: TRBD2; clone size: NA; V gene: TRBV7-8; J gene: TRBJ2-1; CDR3 DNA: TGTGCCAGCAGCTTAGGAAAGCGGGAGACGGGCAATGAGCAGTTCTTC; CDR3 protein: CASSLGKRETGNEQFF
D gene: TRBD2; clone size: NA; V gene: TRBV11-2; J gene: TRBJ2-7; CDR3 DNA: TGTGCCAGCAGCTTACAAGCGGGAGCGTACGAGCAGTACTTC; CDR3 protein: CASSLQAGAYEQYF
D gene: NA; clone size: NA; V gene: TRBV19; J gene: TRBJ1-3; CDR3 DNA: TGTGCCAGTCGGATCGGGGATAGCTCTGGAAACACCATATATTTT; CDR3 protein: CASRIGDSSGNTIYF
D gene: TRBD1; clone size: NA; V gene: TRBV27; J gene: TRBJ2-7; CDR3 DNA: TGTGCCAGCAGTTTTGTCCGGACAGGGGCCTACGAGCAGTACTTC; CDR3 protein: CASSFVRTGAYEQYF
D gene: NA; clone size: NA; V gene: TRBV5-1; J gene: TRBJ1-5; CDR3 DNA: TGCGCCAGCAGTAGTGGAGGGGTCAATCAGCCCCAGCATTTT; CDR3 protein: CASSSGGVNQPQHF
D gene: TRBD2; clone size: NA; V gene: TRBV29-1; J gene: TRBJ2-1; CDR3 DNA: TGCAGCGTTGTTTTGACTAGCGCTAGCGGTGAGCAGTTCTTC; CDR3 protein: CSVVLTSASGEQFF
D gene: TRBD1; clone size: few; V gene: TRBV4-1; J gene: TRBJ1-2; CDR3 DNA: TGCGCCAGCAGCTTCCGGACAGGTTCCTATGGCTACACCTTC; CDR3 protein: CASSFRTGSYGYTF
D gene: TRBD1; clone size: once; V gene: TRBV7-2; J gene: TRBJ2-7; CDR3 DNA: TGTGCCAGCAGCCCGACAGGGCACTACGAGCAGTACTTC; CDR3 protein: CASSPTGHYEQYF
D gene: TRBD1; clone size: NA; V gene: TRBV11-2; J gene: TRBJ1-2; CDR3 DNA: TGTGCCAGCAGTTCACCGGTGGGACAGGATGGCTACACCTTC; CDR3 protein: CASSSPVGQDGYTF
D gene: NA; clone size: NA; V gene: TRBV7-8; J gene: TRBJ2-7; CDR3 DNA: TGTGCCAGCAGCTTAGTTAGTACTTTCTCCTACGAGCAGTACTTC; CDR3 protein: CASSLVSTFSYEQYF
D gene: TRBD2; clone size: once; V gene: TRBV13; J gene: TRBJ2-7; CDR3 DNA: TGTGCCAGCAGCCTCAGCGGACTAGCGGGTTCCTACGAGCAGTACTTC; CDR3 protein: CASSLSGLAGSYEQYF
D gene: NA; clone size: NA; V gene: TRBV30; J gene: TRBJ2-7; CDR3 DNA: TGTGCCTGGAGTGGGGTGGGGGCCTCCTACGAGCAGTACTTC; CDR3 protein: CAWSGVGASYEQYF
D gene: TRBD1; clone size: NA; V gene: TRBV5-5; J gene: TRBJ2-5; CDR3 DNA: TGTGCCAGCAGCGGAATCGACAGGGGGGAGACCCAGTACTTC; CDR3 protein: CASSGIDRGETQYF
D gene: TRBD1; clone size: NA; V gene: TRBV9; J gene: TRBJ1-2; CDR3 DNA: TGTGCCAGCAGCGTAGGACAGGGCGATGGCTACACCTTC; CDR3 protein: CASSVGQGDGYTF
D gene: NA; clone size: NA; V gene: TRBV4-3; J gene: TRBJ2-3; CDR3 DNA: TGCGCCAGCAGCCCCCCGGGGCGATCTAGCACAGATACGCAGTATTTT; CDR3 protein: CASSPPGRSSTDTQYF
D gene: NA; clone size: NA; V gene: TRBV7-9; J gene: TRBJ2-2; CDR3 DNA: TGTGCCAGCAGCCCGGGGGTTACGACCGGGGAGCTGTTTTTT; CDR3 protein: CASSPGVTTGELFF
D gene: TRBD1; clone size: NA; V gene: TRBV5-4; J gene: TRBJ1-1; CDR3 DNA: TGTGCCAGCAGAAGGGGACAGGAAGCTTTCTTT; CDR3 protein: CASRRGQEAFF
D gene: NA; clone size: once; V gene: TRBV7-9; J gene: TRBJ2-2; CDR3 DNA: TGTGCCAGCAGAGGTCGGACCGGGGAGCTGTTTTTT; CDR3 protein: CASRGRTGELFF
D gene: NA; clone size: NA; V gene: TRBV7-9; J gene: TRBJ1-1; CDR3 DNA: TGTGCCAGCAGCGACGCTAACACTGAAGCTTTCTTT; CDR3 protein: CASSDANTEAFF
D gene: NA; clone size: NA; V gene: TRBV21-1; J gene: TRBJ2-1; CDR3 DNA: TGTGCCAGCAGCAAAGCGCTAGGGAGCTCCTACAATGAGCAGTTCTTC; CDR3 protein: CASSKALGSSYNEQFF
D gene: TRBD1; clone size: NA; V gene: TRBV10-2; J gene: TRBJ1-1; CDR3 DNA: TGCGCCAGCATTGGACAGGGAGATATGAACACTGAAGCTTTCTTT; CDR3 protein: CASIGQGDMNTEAFF
D gene: TRBD1; clone size: NA; V gene: TRBV29-1; J gene: TRBJ1-4; CDR3 DNA: TGCAGCGTACCGACAGGGGAAAAACTGTTTTTT; CDR3 protein: CSVPTGEKLFF
D gene: TRBD2; clone size: NA; V gene: TRBV28; J gene: TRBJ2-1; CDR3 DNA: TGTGCCAGCAGTTTACTAGCGGGACTCCCCAATGAGCAGTTCTTC; CDR3 protein: CASSLLAGLPNEQFF
D gene: NA; clone size: NA; V gene: TRBV11-2; J gene: TRBJ2-5; CDR3 DNA: TGTGCCAGCAGCACTAGCCCGTACCAAGAGACCCAGTACTTC; CDR3 protein: CASSTSPYQETQYF
D gene: NA; clone size: NA; V gene: TRBV7-9; J gene: TRBJ1-1; CDR3 DNA: TGTGCCAGCAGCTTTGTGGACAAGAACACTGAAGCTTTCTTT; CDR3 protein: CASSFVDKNTEAFF
D gene: TRBD2; clone size: NA; V gene: TRBV11-2; J gene: TRBJ2-7; CDR3 DNA: TGTGCCAGCAGCCTAGCGGGAGGGGGCCACGAGCAGTACTTC; CDR3 protein: CASSLAGGGHEQYF
D gene: TRBD1; clone size: NA; V gene: TRBV2; J gene: TRBJ2-7; CDR3 DNA: TGTGCCAGCAGTGAGAGGGGACAGTCCCTTTCCTACGAGCAGTACTTC; CDR3 protein: CASSERGQSLSYEQYF
D gene: NA; clone size: NA; V gene: TRBV7-8; J gene: TRBJ2-1; CDR3 DNA: TGTGCCAGCTTTTCACGGGCTTACAATGAGCAGTTCTTC; CDR3 protein: CASFSRAYNEQFF
D gene: NA; clone size: NA; V gene: TRBV29-1; J gene: TRBJ2-2; CDR3 DNA: TGCAGCGTTGTCGGGGAGGGGGCAATGCACACCGGGGAGCTGTTTTTT; CDR3 protein: CSVVGEGAMHTGELFF
D gene: NA; clone size: NA; V gene: TRBV28; J gene: TRBJ2-3; CDR3 DNA: TGTGCCAGCAGTTTATTAGGGGTTACGCAGTATTTT; CDR3 protein: CASSLLGVTQYF